The T cell receptor (beta chain) described here comes from a study of blood T cell repertoires in COVID-19. At the level of the study: Collection of acute and convalescent COVID-19 samples took place in the United States, Italy and Spain. PBMCs, B-cell-depleted T cells, or T cells were the source of the cDNA or gDNA that made up the material.

This clone was counted a few times. Original processing notes: How many nucleated cells were present was estimated from reference gene primer amplification. Only in-frame clones appear in the TCRdb table, and some are missing; sequencing was by immunoSEQ multiplex PCR. Clone size and V and J calls were adopted from that table, with D and trimming inferred from the DNA. The table lists 34,000 or so clones, 60% to 80% of them singletons. This CDR3 is 14 amino acids long. Germline lookup yields CDR1 SEHNR and CDR2 FQNEAQ (reference sequence). V was trimmed by 1 base and J by 5 bases, leaving 12 bases between them.

This sequence originates from a man older than 75 with acute or convalescent COVID-19. Input material: peripheral blood. V and J are TRBV7-9 and TRBJ2-7, with a tentative D call TRBD2 (5 bases). CDR3 residues: CASSLVSGSDEQYF. For the CDR3, the DNA is TGTGCCAGCAGCTTAGTATCGGGGTCCGACGAGCAGTACTTC.